This T cell receptor beta chain was recovered during a study of human T cells and chemical hapten exposure. Time point here: pre-sensitization, week 0. Treatment in this sample: therapeutic diphenylcyclopropenone sensitization with weekly scalp DPC. Each CDR3 protein gets one entry after TCRdb re-called the RACE reads with MiXCR. The top ten clones hold roughly 3% of a sample with about 180,000 distinct CDR3 sequences, 25% to 35% of them seen once. This clonotype originated in a woman aged 25 to 39 with alopecia areata. Some clones in this sample may be carry-over from other donors' samples. The material sequenced was whole blood, taken in connection with sensitization to the hapten diphenylcyclopropenone (DPC).

CDR3 protein: CASSQSGSFTDTQYF. CDR3 DNA: TGCGCCAGCAGCCAATCCGGGTCCTTCACAGATACGCAGTATTTT. This chain links TRBV4-3 with TRBJ2-3; D unresolved. The V gene lost 2 bases and the J gene lost 2 bases, with 11 bases spanning the gap. The CDR3 has 15 amino acids. Per germline, CDR1 LGHNA and CDR2 YSLEER.